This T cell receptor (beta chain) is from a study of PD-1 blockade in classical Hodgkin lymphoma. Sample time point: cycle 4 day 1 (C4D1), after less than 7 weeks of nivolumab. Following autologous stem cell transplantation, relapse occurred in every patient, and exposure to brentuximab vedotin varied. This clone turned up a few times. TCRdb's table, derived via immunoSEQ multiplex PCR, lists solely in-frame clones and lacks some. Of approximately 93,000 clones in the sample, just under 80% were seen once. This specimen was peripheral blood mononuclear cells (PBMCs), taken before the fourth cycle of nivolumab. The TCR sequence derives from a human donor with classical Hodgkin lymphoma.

The CDR3 reads CASSPGRAREQYF. CDR3 DNA: TGTGCCAGCAGCCCTGGCAGGGCACGCGAGCAGTACTTC. The V and J genes are TRBV6-5 and TRBJ2-7; D is perhaps TRBD1 (5 bases). Germline V gives CDR1 MNHEY, CDR2 SVGAGI. Deletions cut 6 bases from V and 6 bases from J, with 15 bases between. The CDR3 runs 13 residues.